This is a list of T cell receptor beta chains from one sample in a study of technical replicates of blood from several donors. Generated by immunoSEQ multiplex PCR, the TCRdb table keeps only in-frame clones and is missing some. The table lists over 55,000 clones, approximately 95% of them singletons. Sequenced material: PBMCs. These receptors were collected from a human donor in good health. Some clones in this sample may be carry-over from other donors' samples. The CDR3 runs from the conserved cysteine through the conserved F or W. The order of the fields is D gene, J gene, V gene, CDR3 DNA, CDR3 protein. The D gene is left open where the match is weak.

D gene: NA
J gene: TRBJ2-3
V gene: TRBV6-6
CDR3 DNA: TGTGCCAGCAGTTACTCGAGGGAGGCCCCCACAGATACGCAGTATTTT
CDR3 protein: CASSYSREAPTDTQYF

D gene: NA
J gene: TRBJ2-3
V gene: TRBV6-1
CDR3 DNA: TGTGCCAGCAGCCCGGGCACAGATACGCAGTATTTT
CDR3 protein: CASSPGTDTQYF

D gene: NA
J gene: TRBJ1-6
V gene: TRBV14
CDR3 DNA: TGTGCCAGCAGCGACCGACAGTTTTTTAATTCACCCCTCCACTTT
CDR3 protein: CASSDRQFFNSPLHF

D gene: NA
J gene: TRBJ2-1
V gene: TRBV5-4
CDR3 DNA: TGTGCCAGCAGCGGGGGGGCCCACAATGAGCAGTTCTTC
CDR3 protein: CASSGGAHNEQFF

D gene: NA
J gene: TRBJ2-3
V gene: TRBV6-6
CDR3 DNA: TGTGCCAGCAGGGGCACCCGCACAGATACGCAGTATTTT
CDR3 protein: CASRGTRTDTQYF

D gene: NA
J gene: TRBJ1-2
V gene: TRBV2
CDR3 DNA: TGTGCCAGCAGCCGGGACACGGGGGGCTACACCTTC
CDR3 protein: CASSRDTGGYTF

D gene: TRBD1
J gene: TRBJ2-7
V gene: TRBV27
CDR3 DNA: TGTGCCAGCAATGGAGGGACAGGGGCCCATTACGAGCAGTACTTC
CDR3 protein: CASNGGTGAHYEQYF

D gene: TRBD1
J gene: TRBJ1-4
V gene: TRBV4-2
CDR3 DNA: TGTGCCAGCAGCCAACCCTCAGCATTTTTAGACAGGGGGGTCGAAAAACTGTTTTTT
CDR3 protein: CASSQPSAFLDRGVEKLFF

D gene: TRBD2
J gene: TRBJ2-1
V gene: TRBV5-1
CDR3 DNA: TGCGCCAGCAGCTTCTGGACTAGCGGGAGTACCTCCTACAATGAGCAGTTCTTC
CDR3 protein: CASSFWTSGSTSYNEQFF

D gene: NA
J gene: TRBJ1-6
V gene: TRBV11-2
CDR3 DNA: TGTGCCAGCAGCCTTACGGGGGGGCCCGTAAGGGGATCACCCCTCCACTTT
CDR3 protein: CASSLTGGPVRGSPLHF

D gene: NA
J gene: TRBJ2-2
V gene: TRBV5-1
CDR3 DNA: TGCGCCAGCAGCTTGGATCTTTTTACCGGGGAGCTGTTTTTT
CDR3 protein: CASSLDLFTGELFF

D gene: NA
J gene: TRBJ1-2
V gene: TRBV27
CDR3 DNA: TGTGCCAGCAGTTTATCGTGGGTCTCCTCAGGGGGCTACACCTTC
CDR3 protein: CASSLSWVSSGGYTF

D gene: NA
J gene: TRBJ2-5
V gene: TRBV27
CDR3 DNA: TGTGCCAGCAGTTTCCCCGGGACTCCCCAAGAGACCCAGTACTTC
CDR3 protein: CASSFPGTPQETQYF

D gene: TRBD1
J gene: TRBJ2-2
V gene: TRBV29-1
CDR3 DNA: TGCAGCGTTGAAGCGTGGGACAGGTCGAACACCGGGGAGCTGTTTTTT
CDR3 protein: CSVEAWDRSNTGELFF

D gene: NA
J gene: TRBJ1-2
V gene: TRBV9
CDR3 DNA: TGTGCCAGCAGCGTCACAGCCTCTAACTATGGCTACACCTTC
CDR3 protein: CASSVTASNYGYTF

D gene: TRBD2
J gene: TRBJ2-7
V gene: TRBV6-1
CDR3 DNA: TGTGCCAGCAGTGAAGCGCGGAATAGCGGGGGACCCCCCTACGAGCAGTACTTC
CDR3 protein: CASSEARNSGGPPYEQYF

D gene: TRBD1
J gene: TRBJ2-7
V gene: TRBV2
CDR3 DNA: TGTGCCAATGCCGGGACAGACCCCTACGAGCAGTACTTC
CDR3 protein: CANAGTDPYEQYF

D gene: NA
J gene: TRBJ2-7
V gene: TRBV27
CDR3 DNA: TGTGCCAGCAGTTTAGGGAATAGCGGCTACGAGCAGTACTTC
CDR3 protein: CASSLGNSGYEQYF

D gene: TRBD2
J gene: TRBJ2-5
V gene: TRBV9
CDR3 DNA: TGTGCCAGCAGCGAACTAGCGGGGGGCTGGCAAGAGACCCAGTACTTC
CDR3 protein: CASSELAGGWQETQYF

D gene: NA
J gene: TRBJ1-3
V gene: TRBV6-5
CDR3 DNA: TGTGCCAGCATCCCTTCATCCGGCTCTGGAAACACCATATATTTT
CDR3 protein: CASIPSSGSGNTIYF